A single sample is the source of the 15 T cell receptor beta chains below, sequenced in a study of CD8 T cells in Susac syndrome. When the RNA was reverse transcribed, random hexamers were used with an input of about 0.5 to 1 ug. A single record per CDR3 protein comes from TCRdb applying MiXCR to the immunoSEQ multiplex PCR reads. The data contain around 180,000 distinct CDR3 sequences, 85% to 95% of them seen just once; the ten biggest clones take up about 0.16%. Sequencing input: CD8+ T cells from PBMCs. All receptors come from a human donor with multiple sclerosis.

The rearrangement uses TRBV20-1 and TRBJ2-1; unclear D gene. The germline CDR1 and CDR2 sequences are DFQATT and SNEGSKA (reference sequence). V was shortened by 5 bases and J by 7 bases, with 21 bases between the two germline ends. This CDR3 spans 15 amino acids. CDR3 sequence: CSAGFGTELSNEQFF. The CDR3 region has the DNA TGCAGTGCTGGCTTCGGTACTGAACTCTCTAATGAGCAGTTCTTC.

The rearrangement links TRBV5-4 to TRBJ2-3, with TRBD2 matching over 8 bases. With 0 bases clipped from V and 4 bases from J, the junction kept 7 bases outside the gene matches. Germline values: CDR1 SGHNT, CDR2 YYREEE (reference sequence). This CDR3 has 16 amino acids. In nucleotides, the CDR3 is TGTGCCAGCAGCTTGGTCGGGGGGGCCGAGGCAGATACGCAGTATTTT. Encoded protein: CASSLVGGAEADTQYF.

V usage is TRBV13 and J usage is TRBJ1-2, with D unclear. The CDR3 covers 16 residues. V gave up 5 bases and J gave up 3 bases, with 19 bases separating them. Per germline, CDR1 PRHDT and CDR2 FYEKMQ (reference sequence). CDR3 loop: CASSHAMIGNDYGYTF. DNA of the CDR3: TGTGCCAGCAGCCACGCCATGATTGGGAACGACTATGGCTACACCTTC.

The rearrangement uses TRBV20-1 and TRBJ1-1; 7 nucleotides line up with TRBD1. Germline loops: CDR1 DFQATT, CDR2 SNEGSKA (reference sequence). J lost 3 bases, V lost 2 bases, and 6 bases had no gene match. The CDR3 sequence is 14 residues long. CDR3 in amino acids: CSARTRGSYTEAFF. The CDR3 bases are TGCAGTGCTAGAACCAGGGGGTCCTACACTGAAGCTTTCTTT.

CDR3 in DNA: TGCAGCGTTGACGCTTCGAACACTGAAGCTTTCTTT. It is translated as CSVDASNTEAFF. The V gene is TRBV29-1, the J gene TRBJ1-1; D ambiguous. The CDR3 totals 12 residues. V was shortened by 3 bases and J by 1 base, with 6 bases between the two germline ends. CDR1 is SQVTM and CDR2 is ANQGSEA in the germline V gene.

The J gene is TRBJ2-7, the V gene TRBV20-1; the match to TRBD2 covers 9 bases. The CDR3 consists of 16 residues. In germline, CDR1 is DFQATT, CDR2 SNEGSKA (reference sequence). V lost 1 base, J lost 0 bases, and 7 bases stayed unmatched. CDR3 nucleotides: TGCAGTGCTAGAGCCCTGAGCGGGGGGAACTCCTACGAGCAGTACTTC. It translates to CSARALSGGNSYEQYF.

The chain is built from TRBV3-1 and TRBJ2-1; D remains ambiguous. V was shortened by 2 bases and J by 9 bases, with 17 bases between the two germline ends. Germline CDR1 and CDR2: LGHDT and YNNKEL (reference sequence). This CDR3 is 15 amino acids long. CDR3 DNA sequence: TGTGCCAGCAGCCAAACCCCCTTAATTGGCGGTGAGCAGTTCTTC. It codes for CASSQTPLIGGEQFF.

The chain uses TRBV20-1 and TRBJ2-3; 8 nucleotides agree with TRBD2. Germline assignment: CDR1 DFQATT and CDR2 SNEGSKA (reference sequence). Losses at the gene ends were 3 bases for V and 2 bases for J; bases not matched to a gene: 4. This CDR3 has 14 amino acids. The CDR3 DNA is TGCAGTGCTAGCGCGGGAGGACACACAGATACGCAGTATTTT. Protein product: CSASAGGHTDTQYF.

This rearrangement joins TRBV4-2 to TRBJ1-2; D remains unclear. V shed 0 bases and J shed 11 bases, with 7 bases lying between them. The CDR3 has 11 residues. Germline loops: CDR1 LGHNA, CDR2 YNFKEQ. The CDR3 DNA reads TGTGCCAGCAGCCAAGAGGAGGGTTACACCTTC. Translating gives CASSQEEGYTF.

This clonotype occurred a few times. The rearrangement links TRBV6-2 or TRBV6-3 to TRBJ1-5; weak D call: TRBD1 (5 bases). This CDR3 has 14 residues. Per the germline V gene, CDR1 is MNHEY and CDR2 is SVGEGT. V was trimmed by 4 bases and J by 1 base, leaving 8 bases between them. The CDR3 DNA sequence: TGTGCCAGCAGTTCCTGGGACAGCAATCAGCCCCAGCATTTT. Its translation: CASSSWDSNQPQHF.

The J gene is TRBJ2-3, the V gene TRBV20-1; 8 bases map to TRBD2. The CDR3 runs to 16 residues. Losses at the gene ends were 1 base for V and 0 bases for J; bases not matched to a gene: 6. Germline values: CDR1 DFQATT, CDR2 SNEGSKA (reference sequence). The chain's CDR3 is CSARGAGGLSTDTQYF. CDR3 DNA sequence: TGCAGTGCTAGAGGGGCGGGAGGATTAAGCACAGATACGCAGTATTTT.

The rearrangement uses TRBV9 and TRBJ2-1; possible D gene TRBD2, 5 bases. Trimming took 5 bases from V and 0 from J, leaving 9 bases between them. The germline V gene has CDR1 SGDLS and CDR2 YYNGEE. The CDR3 is made up of 14 amino acids. The CDR3 loop reads CASSGGFSYNEQFF. CDR3 nucleotides: TGTGCCAGCAGTGGCGGGTTCTCCTACAATGAGCAGTTCTTC.

The chain recombines TRBV29-1 with TRBJ1-1; D gene unclear. Trimming took 4 bases from V and 1 from J, leaving 4 bases between them. The CDR3 is made up of 11 amino acids. Germline loops: CDR1 SQVTM, CDR2 ANQGSEA. CDR3 nucleotides: TGCAGCGTTGTTGAGAACACTGAAGCTTTCTTT. It translates to CSVVENTEAFF.

The V call is TRBV3-1, the J call TRBJ1-5; 8 nucleotides line up with TRBD1. This CDR3 has 15 residues. CDR1 is LGHDT and CDR2 is YNNKEL in the germline V gene (reference sequence). The V segment lost 0 bases and the J segment 7 bases; nucleotides outside the gene matches: 5. CDR3 protein: CASSQDLTGGQPQHF. CDR3 bases: TGTGCCAGCAGCCAAGATTTAACAGGGGGACAGCCCCAGCATTTT.

The genes are TRBV6-5 and TRBJ2-7; maybe TRBD1 (6 bases). The CDR3 totals 14 residues. In germline, CDR1 is MNHEY, CDR2 SVGAGI. V lost 4 bases, J lost 0 bases, and 10 bases lay in between. The chain's CDR3 is CASSFTGTSYEQYF. The CDR3 coding sequence is TGTGCCAGCAGTTTCACAGGGACCTCCTACGAGCAGTACTTC.